The text below deals with one T cell receptor beta chain. This record comes from a study of blood T cell repertoires in COVID-19. For the study at large: Samples came from the United States, Italy and Spain, spanning acute and convalescent COVID-19.

Some clones are missing from TCRdb's copy, which holds only in-frame ones; the method was immunoSEQ multiplex PCR. The data hold 280,000 or so clones, with 85% observed a single time. Germline V gene sequence: CDR1 WNHNN, CDR2 SYGVQD (reference sequence). There are 13 residues in the CDR3. Trimming removed 5 bases at V and 7 bases at J, with 11 bases between. This TCR was recovered from a human donor in a cohort sampled during active COVID-19. This rearrangement joins TRBV10-1 to TRBJ2-2, with D maybe TRBD2 (5 bases). The sequenced sample was peripheral blood. CDR3 amino acids: CASSPLAFGELFF. In DNA, the CDR3 is TGCGCCAGCAGTCCTCTAGCTTTCGGGGAGCTGTTTTTT.